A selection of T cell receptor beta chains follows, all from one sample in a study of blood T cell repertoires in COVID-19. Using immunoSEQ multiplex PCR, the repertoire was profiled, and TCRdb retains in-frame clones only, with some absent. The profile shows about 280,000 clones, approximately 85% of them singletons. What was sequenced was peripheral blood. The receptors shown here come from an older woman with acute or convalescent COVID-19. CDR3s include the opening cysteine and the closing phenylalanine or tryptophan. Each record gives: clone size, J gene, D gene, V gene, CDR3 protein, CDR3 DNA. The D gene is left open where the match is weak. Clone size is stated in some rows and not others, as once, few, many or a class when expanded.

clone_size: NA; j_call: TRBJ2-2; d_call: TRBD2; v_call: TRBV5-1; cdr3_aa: CASSLRPPSGGPDAGELFF; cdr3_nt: TGCGCCAGCTCCCTTCGCCCGCCTAGCGGGGGGCCGGATGCCGGGGAGCTGTTTTTT
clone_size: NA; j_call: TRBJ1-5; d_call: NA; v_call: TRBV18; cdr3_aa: CASSPPGGEGQPQHF; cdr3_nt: TGTGCCAGCTCACCACCCGGGGGGGAAGGTCAGCCCCAGCATTTT
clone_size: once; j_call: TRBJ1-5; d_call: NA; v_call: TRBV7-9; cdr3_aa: CASSLAGRVSNQPQHF; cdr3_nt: TGTGCCAGCAGCTTAGCGGGGAGGGTTAGCAATCAGCCCCAGCATTTT
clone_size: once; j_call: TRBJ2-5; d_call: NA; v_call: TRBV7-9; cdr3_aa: CASSLRLTHEETQYF; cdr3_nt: TGTGCCAGCAGCTTAAGACTCACGCATGAGGAGACCCAGTACTTC
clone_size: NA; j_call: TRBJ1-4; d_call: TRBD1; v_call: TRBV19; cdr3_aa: CASSVQGASGEKLFF; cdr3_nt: TGTGCCAGTAGTGTCCAGGGGGCGTCGGGTGAAAAACTGTTTTTT
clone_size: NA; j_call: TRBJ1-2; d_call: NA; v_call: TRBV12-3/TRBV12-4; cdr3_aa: CASTLGRYYGYTF; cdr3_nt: TGTGCCAGCACCTTGGGCAGATACTATGGCTACACCTTC
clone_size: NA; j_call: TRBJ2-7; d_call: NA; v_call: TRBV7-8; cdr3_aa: CASSLARQSSYEQYF; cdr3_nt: TGTGCCAGCAGCTTAGCGCGGCAGAGCTCCTACGAGCAGTACTTC
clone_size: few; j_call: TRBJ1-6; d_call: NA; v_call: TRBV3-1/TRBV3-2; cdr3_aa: CASSPLPPSSSYNSPLHF; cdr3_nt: TGTGCCAGCAGCCCGTTGCCACCGTCGAGCTCCTATAATTCACCCCTCCACTTT
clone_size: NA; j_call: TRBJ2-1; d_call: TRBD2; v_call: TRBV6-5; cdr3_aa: CASSRAGGPYNEQFF; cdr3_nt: TGTGCCAGCAGCCGCGCGGGGGGTCCCTACAATGAGCAGTTCTTC
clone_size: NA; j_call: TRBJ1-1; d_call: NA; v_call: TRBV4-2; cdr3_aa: CASNGHSDTEAFF; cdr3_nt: TGTGCCAGCAACGGACATTCGGACACTGAAGCTTTCTTT
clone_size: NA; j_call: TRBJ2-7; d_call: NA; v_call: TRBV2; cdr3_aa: CASSRGYYEQYF; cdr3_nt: TGTGCCAGCAGTAGGGGCTACTACGAGCAGTACTTC
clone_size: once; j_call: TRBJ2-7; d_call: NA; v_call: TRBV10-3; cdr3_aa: CAISESLRDSSYEQYF; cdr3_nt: TGTGCCATCAGTGAGTCGCTCCGTGATAGCTCCTACGAGCAGTACTTC
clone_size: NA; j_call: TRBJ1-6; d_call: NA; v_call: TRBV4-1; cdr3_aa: CASSQGYSSYNSPLHF; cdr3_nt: TGCGCCAGCAGCCAAGGGTATAGCTCCTATAATTCACCCCTCCACTTT
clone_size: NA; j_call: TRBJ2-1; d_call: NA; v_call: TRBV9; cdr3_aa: CASSEGVGEQFF; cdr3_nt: TGTGCCAGCAGCGAGGGGGTAGGGGAGCAGTTCTTC
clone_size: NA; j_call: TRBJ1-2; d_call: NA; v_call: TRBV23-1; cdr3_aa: CASSQSRGCRDYGYTF; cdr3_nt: TGCGCCAGCAGTCAATCGAGGGGGTGCCGGGACTATGGCTACACCTTC
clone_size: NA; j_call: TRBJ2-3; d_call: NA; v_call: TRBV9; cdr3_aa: CASSVGNPTSTDTQYF; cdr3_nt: TGTGCCAGCAGCGTAGGTAACCCCACTAGCACAGATACGCAGTATTTT
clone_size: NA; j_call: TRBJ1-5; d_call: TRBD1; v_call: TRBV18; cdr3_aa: CASSPRQGINQPQHF; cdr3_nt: TGTGCCAGCTCCCCCCGACAGGGGATAAATCAGCCCCAGCATTTT
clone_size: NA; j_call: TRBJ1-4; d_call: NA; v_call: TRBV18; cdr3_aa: CASREGAFNEKLFF; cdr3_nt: TGTGCCAGCCGCGAGGGAGCCTTCAATGAAAAACTGTTTTTT
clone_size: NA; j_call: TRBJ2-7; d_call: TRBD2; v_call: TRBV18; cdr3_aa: CASSPGTTSQEQYF; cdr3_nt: TGTGCCAGCTCACCAGGGACTACTTCCCAAGAGCAGTACTTC
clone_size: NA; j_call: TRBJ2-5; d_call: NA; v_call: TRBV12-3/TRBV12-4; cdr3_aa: CASSFEETQYF; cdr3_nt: TGTGCCAGCAGTTTCGAGGAGACCCAGTACTTC
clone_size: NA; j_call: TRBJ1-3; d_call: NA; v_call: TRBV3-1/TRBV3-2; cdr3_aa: CASSQATSSIGNTIYF; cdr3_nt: TGTGCCAGCAGCCAAGCTACGAGTAGTATTGGAAACACCATATATTTT
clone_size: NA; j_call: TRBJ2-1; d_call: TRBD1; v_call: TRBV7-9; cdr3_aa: CASSRPGQRYNEQFF; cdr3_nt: TGTGCCAGCAGCCGGCCGGGACAGAGATACAATGAGCAGTTCTTC
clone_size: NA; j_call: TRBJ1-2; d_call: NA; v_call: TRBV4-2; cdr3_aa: CASSQLQGINYGYTF; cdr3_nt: TGTGCCAGCAGCCAACTCCAGGGTATTAACTATGGCTACACCTTC
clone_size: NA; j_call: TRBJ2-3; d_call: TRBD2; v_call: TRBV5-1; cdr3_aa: CASSRGGVSDTQYF; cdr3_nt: TGCGCCAGCAGCCGCGGGGGAGTCTCAGATACGCAGTATTTT
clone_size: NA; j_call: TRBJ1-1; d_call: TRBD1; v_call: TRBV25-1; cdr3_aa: CASSDQNRGERAFF; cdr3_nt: TGTGCCAGCAGTGACCAAAACAGGGGTGAGCGGGCTTTCTTT
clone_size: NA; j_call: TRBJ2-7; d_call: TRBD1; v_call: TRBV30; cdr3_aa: CAWGRTGGPLEQYF; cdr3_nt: TGTGCCTGGGGGAGGACAGGGGGCCCTCTCGAGCAGTACTTC
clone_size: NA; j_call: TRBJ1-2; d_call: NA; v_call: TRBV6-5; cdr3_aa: CASRSGGRGYTF; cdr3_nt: TGTGCCAGCAGATCCGGTGGTCGTGGCTACACCTTC
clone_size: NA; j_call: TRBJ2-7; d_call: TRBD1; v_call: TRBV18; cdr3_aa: CASAQGSNYEQYF; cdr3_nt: TGTGCCAGCGCACAGGGGTCCAACTACGAGCAGTACTTC
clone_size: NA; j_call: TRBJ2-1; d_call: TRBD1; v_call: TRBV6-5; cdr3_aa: CASSPGQGPYNEQFF; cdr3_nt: TGTGCCAGCAGTCCGGGACAGGGACCCTACAATGAGCAGTTCTTC
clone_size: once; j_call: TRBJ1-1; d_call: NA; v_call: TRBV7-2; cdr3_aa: CASSLADLAVAEAFF; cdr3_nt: TGTGCCAGCAGCTTAGCTGACCTAGCGGTCGCTGAAGCTTTCTTT
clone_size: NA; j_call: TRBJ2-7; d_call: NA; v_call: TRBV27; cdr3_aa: CASSFGGVSSYEQYF; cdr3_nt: TGTGCCAGCAGTTTTGGAGGGGTTAGCTCCTACGAGCAGTACTTC
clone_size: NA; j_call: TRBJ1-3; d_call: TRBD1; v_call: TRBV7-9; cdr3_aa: CASSLGGQGFFGNTIYF; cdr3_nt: TGTGCCAGCAGCTTGGGGGGACAGGGTTTTTTCGGAAACACCATATATTTT
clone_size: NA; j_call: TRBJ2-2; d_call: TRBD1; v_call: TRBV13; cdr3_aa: CASSLGTGGASGELFF; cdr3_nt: TGTGCCAGCAGCTTAGGGACAGGGGGCGCATCCGGGGAGCTGTTTTTT
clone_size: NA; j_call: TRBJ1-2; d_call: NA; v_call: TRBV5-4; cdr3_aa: CASSLQGNYGYTF; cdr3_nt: TGTGCCAGCAGTCTGCAGGGGAACTATGGCTACACCTTC
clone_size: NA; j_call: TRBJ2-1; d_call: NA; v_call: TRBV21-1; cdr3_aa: CASRESSYNEQFF; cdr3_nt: TGTGCCAGCAGGGAGTCCTCCTACAATGAGCAGTTCTTC
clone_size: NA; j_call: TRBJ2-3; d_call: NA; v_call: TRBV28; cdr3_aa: CASSRLGGGFVDTQYF; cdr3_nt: TGTGCCAGCAGTCGCTTGGGGGGGGGCTTTGTGGATACGCAGTATTTT
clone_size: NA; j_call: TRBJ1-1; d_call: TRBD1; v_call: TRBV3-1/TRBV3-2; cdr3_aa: CASSQRGQAFF; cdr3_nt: TGTGCCAGCAGCCAAAGGGGGCAAGCTTTCTTT